This T cell receptor (beta chain) originates from a study of T-cell memory formation after mild COVID-19. CDR1 MNHEY and CDR2 SVGAGI come from the germline V gene. V was trimmed by 2 bases and J by 8 bases, leaving 9 bases between them. The CDR3 has 12 residues. TCRdb recomputed calls from the 5' RACE reads with MiXCR, one row per CDR3 protein. This table holds 470,000 or so distinct CDR3 sequences, around 17% found once. The source material was PBMCs or a T cell subset sorted from them (not recorded which). The rearrangement joins TRBV6-5 to TRBJ1-2; D might be TRBD1 (5 bases). This TCR was sampled from a young man who had mild COVID-19 (a few samples of this study predate the infection). Cell type and time point are not known. CDR3 sequence: CASSYRGLGYTF. The DNA for the CDR3 is TGTGCCAGCAGTTACAGGGGCCTCGGCTACACCTTC.